The 11 T cell receptor beta chains listed next were all sequenced from one sample in a study of blood T cells in healthy people across ages. For the second PCR, which ran for 7 to 11 cycles, a sample-barcoded 5' primer and a J-beta primer mix were used. TCRdb reanalysed the 5' RACE reads using MiXCR and keeps one entry per CDR3 protein. The repertoire consists of some 790,000 distinct CDR3 sequences, with 29% occurring once and the leading ten covering 15% to 20%. Specimen: blood. All receptors derive from a woman at least 80 years old in good health.

The chain is built from TRBV10-3 and TRBJ2-1; D call uncertain. The V end lost 3 bases, the J end lost 1 base, and 4 bases lay between the germline ends. Looked up from germline, CDR1 is ENHRY and CDR2 is SYGVKD. There are 13 residues in the CDR3. The CDR3 is CAISENSYNEQFF. CDR3 coding DNA: TGTGCCATCAGTGAAAATTCCTACAATGAGCAGTTCTTC.

This clonotype was detected many times. The chain combines TRBV7-6 with TRBJ1-2; 8 nucleotides line up with TRBD1. The CDR3 sequence is 15 residues long. Per the germline V gene, CDR1 is SGHVS and CDR2 is FNYEAQ. Trimming removed 5 bases from V and 4 bases from J; junction bases left unmatched: 9. The CDR3 loop is CASSRGAGGTYGYTF. The CDR3 DNA is TGTGCCAGCAGCCGGGGTGCAGGGGGCACCTATGGCTACACCTTC.

In this sample, this clonotype turned up many times. This chain connects TRBV7-2 to TRBJ2-7; 10 bases map to TRBD2. J gave up 0 bases and V 5 bases, and 10 bases lay outside the gene matches. Germline loops: CDR1 SGHTA, CDR2 FQGNSA. This CDR3 comprises 17 residues. For the CDR3, the DNA is TGTGCCAGCAGCCTGCAGGGGATAGCGGGGGGCTCCTACGAGCAGTACTTC. Translated, it gives CASSLQGIAGGSYEQYF.

This clonotype has a handful of counts. V gene TRBV24-1 combines with J gene TRBJ1-2, with no clear D. Trimming shortened V by 4 bases and J by 4 bases, and 6 bases separated the two germline ends. In germline, CDR1 is KGHDR, CDR2 SFDVKD. This CDR3 comprises 12 residues. The CDR3 protein is CATSEGSYGYTF. CDR3 in DNA: TGTGCCACCAGTGAGGGATCCTATGGCTACACCTTC.

This clonotype appeared many times. The rearrangement uses TRBV7-8 and TRBJ2-1, with TRBD2 matching over 12 bases. The CDR3 extends over 18 amino acids. Losses at the gene ends were 0 bases for V and 9 bases for J; bases not matched to a gene: 12. Germline CDR1 SGHVS, CDR2 FQNEAQ. The CDR3: CASSLALRLAGVRGEQFF. For the CDR3, the DNA is TGTGCCAGCAGCTTAGCGCTCAGACTAGCGGGGGTCCGGGGTGAGCAGTTCTTC.

This clonotype was seen more than once but under ten times. The V and J genes are TRBV4-1 and TRBJ1-5; D is possibly TRBD1 (5 bases). The CDR3 totals 16 residues. Germline CDR1 MGHRA, CDR2 YSYEKL. Trimming cost V 0 bases and J 5 bases, with 14 bases left between them. The CDR3 coding sequence is TGCGCCAGCAGCCAAGAGGGCGGGGGTTTTTATCAGCCCCAGCATTTT. This gives the protein CASSQEGGGFYQPQHF.

This clonotype was observed many times. V gene TRBV6-1 combines with J gene TRBJ2-1, with 12 bases that match TRBD2. The CDR3 is 19 residues long. The J segment lost 0 bases and the V segment lost 6 bases, leaving 12 bases of the junction unmatched. Germline V gives CDR1 MNHNS, CDR2 SASEGT. The CDR3 DNA reads TGTGCCAGCAGCACTTCCGGGACTAGCGGGCTTAGCTCCTACAATGAGCAGTTCTTC. This sequence encodes CASSTSGTSGLSSYNEQFF.

Note on this clonotype: The CDR3 does not end in the conserved phenylalanine or tryptophan, so this is likely a read error. The rearrangement joins TRBV12-3 or TRBV12-4 to TRBJ1-4; D uncertain. Trimming removed 3 bases at V and 0 bases at J, with 5 bases between. CDR3 length equals 14 residues. Here the CDR3 reads CASSLRATNEKLFL. DNA of the CDR3: TGTGCCAGCAGTTTGAGGGCAACTAATGAAAAACTGTTTTTG.

This clonotype appeared a single time. This chain joins TRBV6-2 or TRBV6-3 and TRBJ2-3; a weak D match, TRBD2 (6 bases). Germline lookup yields CDR1 MNHEY and CDR2 SVGEGT. This CDR3 has 16 residues. V gave up 6 bases and J gave up 2 bases, with 18 bases separating them. CDR3 bases: TGTGCCAGCAGGCGTCGACTAGTGGGGCTCACAGATACGCAGTATTTT. It is translated as CASRRRLVGLTDTQYF.

In DNA form, the CDR3 reads TGTGCCAGCAGCTTAGGACATGGCAGGACCAATCAGCCCCAGCATTTT. Amino acids: CASSLGHGRTNQPQHF. This chain joins TRBV7-9 and TRBJ1-5; no firm D call. The CDR3 sequence is 16 residues long. The V gene lost 1 base and the J gene lost 3 bases, with 13 bases spanning the gap. Germline V CDR1 and CDR2: SEHNR, FQNEAQ (reference sequence).

The chain is built from TRBV6-2 or TRBV6-3 and TRBJ1-5, with D perhaps TRBD1 (5 bases). This CDR3 comprises 14 residues. Germline assignment: CDR1 MNHEY and CDR2 SVGEGT. Trimming left V 5 bases short and J 2 bases short, with 10 bases between. This CDR3 reads CASSTGHRNQPQHF. For the CDR3, the DNA is TGTGCCAGCAGTACGGGGCACCGCAATCAGCCCCAGCATTTT.